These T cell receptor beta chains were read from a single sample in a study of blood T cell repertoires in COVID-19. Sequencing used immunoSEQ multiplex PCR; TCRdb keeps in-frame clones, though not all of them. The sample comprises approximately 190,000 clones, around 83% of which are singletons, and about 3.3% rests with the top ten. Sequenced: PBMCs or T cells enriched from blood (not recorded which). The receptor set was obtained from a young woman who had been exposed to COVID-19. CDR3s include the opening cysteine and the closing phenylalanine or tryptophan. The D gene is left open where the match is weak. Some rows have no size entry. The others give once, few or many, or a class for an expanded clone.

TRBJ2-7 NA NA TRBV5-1 CASSLQGGWSYEQYF TGCGCCAGCAGCCTACAGGGTGGATGGTCCTACGAGCAGTACTTC
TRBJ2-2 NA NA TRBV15 CATSRDRAGELFF TGTGCCACCAGCAGAGACAGGGCCGGGGAGCTGTTTTTT
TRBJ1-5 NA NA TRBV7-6 CASSLAGTQPQHF TGTGCCAGCAGCTTAGCGGGCACTCAGCCCCAGCATTTT
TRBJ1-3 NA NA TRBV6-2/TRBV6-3 CASSYAARSGNTIYF TGTGCCAGCAGTTACGCGGCGCGCTCTGGAAACACCATATATTTT
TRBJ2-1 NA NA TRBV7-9 CASIPAGALLTRGHNEQFF TGTGCCAGCATCCCGGCGGGGGCCCTTCTGACCCGTGGGCACAATGAGCAGTTCTTC
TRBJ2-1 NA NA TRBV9 CASSQGGGLGHNEQFF TGTGCCAGCAGCCAAGGGGGGGGTCTGGGACACAATGAGCAGTTCTTC
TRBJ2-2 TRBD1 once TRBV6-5 CASSRGLTGELFF TGTGCCAGCTCCAGGGGGCTCACCGGGGAGCTGTTTTTT
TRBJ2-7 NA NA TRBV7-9 CASSLPQGGFSYEQYF TGTGCCAGCAGCTTACCACAGGGTGGATTCTCCTACGAGCAGTACTTC
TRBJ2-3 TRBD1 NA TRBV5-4 CASSLGGGAADTQYF TGTGCCAGCAGCTTGGGAGGGGGCGCCGCAGATACGCAGTATTTT
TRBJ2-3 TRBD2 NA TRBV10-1 CASSARLAGGNTQYF TGCGCCAGCAGTGCCCGGCTAGCGGGGGGAAATACGCAGTATTTT
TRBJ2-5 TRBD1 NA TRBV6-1 CASSERRQGMETQYF TGTGCCAGCAGTGAACGGAGACAGGGGATGGAGACCCAGTACTTC
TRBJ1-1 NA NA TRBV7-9 CASSPTAAEAFF TGTGCCAGCAGCCCGACAGCCGCTGAAGCTTTCTTT
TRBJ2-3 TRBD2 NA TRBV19 CASSTTYSGGGTDTQYF TGTGCCAGTAGTACCACCTATAGCGGGGGAGGCACAGATACGCAGTATTTT
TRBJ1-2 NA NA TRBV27 CASSFFSSLGDGYTF TGTGCCAGCAGTTTCTTCTCCTCCCTAGGGGATGGCTACACCTTC